Shown below are 2 T cell receptor beta chains from a single sample sequenced in a study of T cell responses to AZD1222 COVID-19 vaccine. The method was immunoSEQ multiplex PCR; TCRdb's version includes in-frame clones alone and lacks a portion of them. The table includes 110,000 or so clones, more than 75% detected once. Sequences were derived from peripheral blood, sampled 28 days after the second AZD1222 dose. The receptors here all came from an adult who received the AZD1222 COVID-19 vaccine.

This chain connects TRBV7-2 to TRBJ2-6, with 8 positions matching TRBD1. Trimming cost V 0 bases and J 0 bases; bases outside gene matches: 4. This CDR3 is 18 amino acids long. Germline V CDR1 and CDR2: SGHTA, FQGNSA. As DNA, the CDR3 is TGTGCCAGCAGCTTAGCCGGACAGGGCTTCTCTGGGGCCAACGTCCTGACTTTC. Translating it yields CASSLAGQGFSGANVLTF.

The gene calls are TRBV7-8 and TRBJ2-7; D unresolved. This CDR3 has 15 amino acids. Germline assignment: CDR1 SGHVS and CDR2 FQNEAQ. V shed 4 bases and J shed 3 bases, with 16 bases lying between them. The CDR3 nucleotides read TGTGCCAGCAGCTACGACTTGGGCGCCGTCTACGAGCAGTACTTC. It yields the protein CASSYDLGAVYEQYF.